This T cell receptor beta chain was recorded in a study of T cells in tuberculosis. The sample holds one count of this clone. Its cognate antigen is unknown. Here immunoSEQ multiplex PCR was the method, and the copy in TCRdb shows in-frame clones only, minus some. The table includes 40,000 to 50,000 clones, 95% detected once. Study-wide results and caveats: Active tuberculosis patients had shorter CDR3-alpha; the beta difference was nonsignificant. Smaller distances to GMM-specific TCRs suggested their expansion in active tuberculosis.

The germline V gene has CDR1 MDHEN and CDR2 SYDVKM. V was clipped by 7 bases and J by 8 bases, with 17 bases between them. The CDR3 contains 13 residues. V is TRBV28 and J is TRBJ1-2; D gene unclear. The TCR comes from a donor aged 10-30 years with latent tuberculosis or without tuberculosis infection. Sequenced: PBMCs. CDR3 in amino acids: CASTLSGAQGYTF. CDR3 coding DNA: TGTGCCAGCACCTTATCCGGAGCCCAGGGCTACACCTTC.